The sequence of this TCR beta chain was determined in a study of shared clonotypes between healthy human individuals. Study results and limitations: On the whole, naive subsets had larger estimated richness than memory subsets had.

Turning to this clone: Its antigen is not identified.

The CDR3 totals 17 residues. Trimming removed 4 bases from V and 3 bases from J, with 22 bases in between. The germline gives CDR1 KGHSH, CDR2 LQKENI. Investigators spread the genomic DNA of each subset evenly over several immunoSEQ plates. Using approximately 200 ng DNA, approximately 30,000 T cell genomes, the sorted-subset replicate PCRs were run. Original handling: Junction-only sequences produced by ImmunoSEQ had no quality scores, so filtering differed. Profiled with immunoSEQ multiplex PCR; TCRdb holds only in-frame clones, not every one. V and J calls and clone size come straight from that table; D and trimming were deduced from the DNA. The table includes some 2.3 million clones, about 92% detected once.

Sequences were obtained from naive CD4+ T cells from PBMCs. Subset noted: CD45RA+ positively selected. This chain joins TRBV18 and TRBJ2-7; D remains ambiguous. The origin of this receptor is a man aged 18 to 30 in good health. Some clones in this sample may be carry-over from other donors' samples. The CDR3 spells CASSLTPGRENHYEQYF. The DNA for the CDR3 is TGTGCCAGCTCACTCACCCCCGGCAGAGAAAACCACTACGAGCAGTACTTC.